The entry below describes one T cell receptor beta chain. Libraries were prepared by immunoSEQ multiplex PCR; TCRdb keeps only in-frame clonotypes and omits some of them. Of about 230,000 clones listed, roughly 80% are singletons. This specimen belongs to a study of blood T cell repertoires in COVID-19. Study details: PBMCs, B-cell-depleted T cells, or T cells provided the cDNA or gDNA that made up the material.

The CDR3 length is 15 residues. Between the trimmed V and J ends, which lost 3 bases and 4 bases, there was a span of 12 bases. The germline V gene encodes CDR1 KGHSH and CDR2 LQKENI. The receptor comes from an elderly woman with active or convalescent COVID-19. Source material: peripheral blood. The chain is built from TRBV18 and TRBJ2-2; D might be TRBD1 (6 bases). This CDR3 is CASSPFVGGTGELFF. CDR3 nucleotide sequence: TGTGCCAGCTCACCTTTCGTAGGGGGCACCGGGGAGCTGTTTTTT.